This paragraph covers one T cell receptor (beta chain) sequence. The data originate from a study of T cell changes during pregnancy in multiple sclerosis. There are 15 residues in the CDR3. The junction had 3 bases not matched to a gene; V was cut back by 0 bases and J by 3 bases. Germline V CDR1 and CDR2: SGDLS, YYNGEE. Sequenced by immunoSEQ multiplex PCR; TCRdb stores in-frame clones only, minus some. The table includes under 110,000 clones, 91% detected once. V gene TRBV9 combines with J gene TRBJ2-7, with 10 bases matching TRBD2. The sequenced sample was peripheral blood, obtained in the second trimester of pregnancy. This clonotype was sampled from a female donor with multiple sclerosis, enrolled in a pregnancy study. The CDR3 region is CASSVDPSGSYEQYF. As DNA, the CDR3 is TGTGCCAGCAGCGTAGATCCTAGCGGGAGCTACGAGCAGTACTTC. Combining the CDR3 with reference TRBV9 and TRBJ2-7 gives the whole variable domain DSGVTQTPKHLITATGQRVTLRCSPRSGDLSVYWYQQSLDQGLQFLIQYYNGEERAKGNILERFSAQQFPDLHSELNLSSLELGDSALYFCASSVDPSGSYEQYFGPGTRLTVT.